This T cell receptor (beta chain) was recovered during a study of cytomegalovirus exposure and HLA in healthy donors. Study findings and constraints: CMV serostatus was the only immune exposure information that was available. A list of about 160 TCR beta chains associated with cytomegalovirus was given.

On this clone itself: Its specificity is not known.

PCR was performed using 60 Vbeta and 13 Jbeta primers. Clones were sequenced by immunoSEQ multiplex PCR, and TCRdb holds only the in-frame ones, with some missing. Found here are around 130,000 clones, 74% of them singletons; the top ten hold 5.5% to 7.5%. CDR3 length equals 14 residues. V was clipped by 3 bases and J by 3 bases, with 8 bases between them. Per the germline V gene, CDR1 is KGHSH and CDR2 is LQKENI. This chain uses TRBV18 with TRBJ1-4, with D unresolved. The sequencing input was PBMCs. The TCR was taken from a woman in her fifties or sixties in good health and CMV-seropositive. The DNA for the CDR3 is TGTGCCAGCTCACCGCGGGGATCTAATGAAAAACTGTTTTTT. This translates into CASSPRGSNEKLFF. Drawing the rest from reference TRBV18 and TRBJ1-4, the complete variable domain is NAGVMQNPRHLVRRRGQEARLRCSPMKGHSHVYWYRQLPEEGLKFMVYLQKENIIDESGMPKERFSAEFPKEGPSILRIQQVVRGDSAAYFCASSPRGSNEKLFFGSGTQLSVL.